A selection of T cell receptor beta chains follows, all from one sample in a study of shared clonotypes between healthy human individuals. Using immunoSEQ multiplex PCR, the repertoire was profiled, and TCRdb retains in-frame clones only, with some absent. Of millions of clones in the sample, 90% to 95% were seen once. Material: naive CD4+ T cells sorted from blood. These receptors all come from a man between 18 and 35 years old in good health. Each CDR3 is given with its conserved first and last residue. A D gene is named only where the DNA matches it firmly. Clone size is shown for a subset of rows, as once, few, many or a class of expanded clone.

D,V,size,J,CDR3,DNA
TRBD2,TRBV4-1,-,TRBJ2-5,CASSQDPGLVKRVQYF,TGCGCCAGCAGCCAAGACCCGGGACTAGTGAAGAGAGTCCAGTACTTC
-,TRBV7-6,-,TRBJ2-1,CASSLAGEVGNEQFF,TGTGCCAGCAGCTTAGCAGGGGAAGTGGGCAATGAGCAGTTCTTC
TRBD1,TRBV6-1,-,TRBJ1-1,CASSPAGTVGTEAFF,TGTGCCAGCAGCCCTGCCGGGACAGTGGGAACTGAAGCTTTCTTT
-,TRBV30,-,TRBJ1-6,CAWSDRGTKNSPLHF,TGTGCCTGGAGCGATCGCGGGACCAAGAATTCACCCCTCCACTTT
-,TRBV27,-,TRBJ1-5,CASNSWRGDQPQHF,TGTGCCAGCAACTCCTGGCGGGGGGATCAGCCCCAGCATTTT
TRBD1,TRBV7-6,-,TRBJ1-5,CASSAGDRASRQPQHF,TGTGCCAGCAGCGCCGGGGACAGGGCCTCTCGGCAGCCCCAGCATTTT
TRBD1,TRBV2,-,TRBJ1-5,CASREKVGTGPFNQPQHF,TGTGCCAGCAGGGAAAAGGTTGGGACAGGGCCATTCAATCAGCCCCAGCATTTT
-,TRBV5-1,few,TRBJ1-1,CASSFGRDEAFF,TGCGCCAGCAGCTTCGGACGAGATGAAGCTTTCTTT
-,TRBV25-1,few,TRBJ2-2,CASKETGFTGELFF,TGTGCCAGCAAGGAAACAGGGTTTACCGGGGAGCTGTTTTTT
-,TRBV5-4,-,TRBJ1-4,CASSPGQSATNEKLFF,TGTGCCAGCAGCCCCGGACAGAGTGCAACTAATGAAAAACTGTTTTTT
-,TRBV18,once,TRBJ2-3,CASSSDISDTQYF,TGTGCCAGCTCGTCTGACATCTCAGATACGCAGTATTTT
-,TRBV2,-,TRBJ1-2,CASSPYDNYGYTF,TGTGCCAGCAGTCCCTATGATAACTATGGCTACACCTTC
-,TRBV7-2,-,TRBJ2-3,CASSPRGGASGMGGDTQYF,TGTGCCAGCAGCCCGCGTGGGGGGGCCAGCGGGATGGGGGGAGATACGCAGTATTTT
-,TRBV4-2,-,TRBJ2-7,CASIPPGGASYEQYF,TGTGCCAGCATCCCGCCGGGCGGAGCTTCTTACGAGCAGTACTTC
TRBD1,TRBV28,-,TRBJ1-1,CASRDRGAIGAFF,TGTGCCAGCCGAGACAGGGGCGCGATTGGAGCTTTCTTT
-,TRBV7-6,-,TRBJ1-2,CASSLSSGGAKSNYGYTF,TGTGCCAGCAGCTTAAGCAGTGGGGGGGCCAAAAGTAACTATGGCTACACCTTC
TRBD1,TRBV19,once,TRBJ1-1,CASRTGTVTTEAFF,TGTGCCAGTAGGACCGGGACAGTGACCACTGAAGCTTTCTTT
TRBD1,TRBV5-1,-,TRBJ1-6,CASSPGQGGAPLHF,TGCGCCAGCAGCCCTGGACAGGGTGGCGCACCCCTCCACTTT
TRBD1,TRBV28,-,TRBJ1-2,CASSTGGAYGYTF,TGTGCCAGCAGCACAGGGGGGGCATATGGCTACACCTTC
-,TRBV30,-,TRBJ2-5,CAWSEALQETQYF,TGTGCCTGGAGTGAGGCCTTGCAAGAGACCCAGTACTTC
TRBD2,TRBV7-9,-,TRBJ2-1,CASSHFLGLAGVNEQFF,TGTGCCAGCAGCCATTTCCTGGGCCTTGCGGGGGTCAATGAGCAGTTCTTC
-,TRBV6-1,once,TRBJ2-7,CASSEASGVGYEQYF,TGTGCCAGCAGTGAGGCGTCGGGGGTTGGCTACGAGCAGTACTTC
-,TRBV11-2,-,TRBJ1-6,CASSLGINNSPLHF,TGTGCCAGCAGCTTGGGGATAAATAATTCACCCCTCCACTTT
-,TRBV7-9,-,TRBJ2-7,CASSPVRWGSGTYEQYF,TGTGCCAGCAGCCCCGTCCGATGGGGGTCGGGGACCTACGAGCAGTACTTC
TRBD2,TRBV5-6,-,TRBJ2-5,CASSTGLAGERRIRETQYF,TGTGCCAGCAGCACGGGACTAGCGGGAGAGAGGAGGATTAGGGAGACCCAGTACTTC
TRBD1,TRBV7-2,-,TRBJ2-3,CASSVEGAVITDTQYF,TGTGCCAGCAGCGTAGAGGGGGCAGTTATCACAGATACGCAGTATTTT
TRBD1,TRBV13,-,TRBJ2-2,CASSFGQVLGELFF,TGTGCCAGCAGCTTCGGACAGGTACTCGGGGAGCTGTTTTTT
-,TRBV19,-,TRBJ1-1,CASSPFRENTEAFF,TGTGCCAGTAGTCCCTTCAGAGAGAACACTGAAGCTTTCTTT
TRBD1,TRBV19,-,TRBJ1-5,CASNTGGGQPQHF,TGTGCCAGTAACACAGGGGGTGGTCAGCCCCAGCATTTT
-,TRBV21-1,few,TRBJ1-1,CARRQSGDEAFF,TGTGCCAGGAGACAGTCGGGGGATGAAGCTTTCTTT
TRBD1,TRBV6-1,-,TRBJ1-2,CATRQGGYTF,TGTGCCACCAGACAGGGTGGCTACACCTTC
-,TRBV28,-,TRBJ2-7,CASSLRKRDEQYF,TGTGCCAGCAGTTTACGGAAACGGGACGAGCAGTACTTC
-,TRBV6-1,-,TRBJ1-5,CASNLGTPNQPQHF,TGTGCCAGCAATCTAGGGACCCCTAATCAGCCCCAGCATTTT
TRBD2,TRBV11-2,-,TRBJ2-1,CASRNPWLAGGRYNEQFF,TGTGCCAGCAGGAATCCCTGGCTAGCGGGGGGTCGTTACAATGAGCAGTTCTTC
-,TRBV7-9,few,TRBJ1-1,CASSLAGLTEAFF,TGTGCCAGCAGCTTAGCAGGGCTCACTGAAGCTTTCTTT
-,TRBV6-5,-,TRBJ2-5,CASSRRGETQYF,TGTGCCAGCAGCCGTCGTGGAGAGACCCAGTACTTC
TRBD1,TRBV28,-,TRBJ2-5,CASSSAGTGEETQYF,TGTGCCAGCAGTTCAGCCGGGACAGGGGAAGAGACCCAGTACTTC
TRBD2,TRBV11-3,-,TRBJ2-7,CASSSGLAGTYEQYF,TGTGCCAGCAGCTCCGGACTAGCGGGGACCTACGAGCAGTACTTC
TRBD2,TRBV14,-,TRBJ2-1,CASSSGGGVRRFF,TGTGCCAGCAGCTCCGGGGGAGGGGTCCGGCGGTTCTTC
-,TRBV5-4,few,TRBJ1-2,CASSFRDGYTF,TGTGCCAGCAGCTTCCGGGATGGCTACACCTTC
-,TRBV7-6,-,TRBJ2-5,CASSLGSETQYF,TGTGCCAGCAGCTTAGGGTCCGAGACCCAGTACTTC
-,TRBV2,-,TRBJ2-3,CASSEMVSSTDTQYF,TGTGCCAGCAGTGAAATGGTCAGTAGCACAGATACGCAGTATTTT